The entry that follows covers one T cell receptor (beta chain) sequence. Its specificity is unknown. Germline V gene sequence: CDR1 GTSNPN, CDR2 SVGIG (reference sequence). The CDR3 runs 19 residues. This sample was taken from a study of CXCR3-negative and CXCR3-positive naive CD8 T cells. Study observations and caveats: Relative to CXCR3-negative naive cells, CXCR3-positive naive cells had more hydrophobic TRB CDR3s.

Researchers prepared the TRB cDNA libraries using 5' RACE with UMI labels. TCRdb reworked the 5' RACE reads into one entry per CDR3 protein, no DNA. Listed are roughly 140,000 distinct CDR3 sequences; under 0.35% falls within the top ten. The genes are TRBV30 and TRBJ2-7; lacking DNA, the TRBD2 call made by TCRdb goes unchecked. The receptor's source is a human donor in good health. Some clones in this sample may be carry-over from other donors' samples. Sequencing input: naive CXCR3+ CD8+ T cells from blood. Subset described: CD45RO-CCR7+CD27+CD95- naive CD8+ T cells expressing CXCR3 (TNR3+). Here the CDR3 reads CAWSDPGLGSLFLSYEQYF.